This T cell receptor (beta chain) was identified during a study of T-cell reconstitution after alpha-beta-depleted transplantation in children. This clonotype was seen many times. Per germline, CDR1 DFQATT and CDR2 SNEGSKA (reference sequence). Trimming stripped 0 bases from V and 0 bases from J, with 11 bases between. This CDR3 comprises 16 residues. Unique molecular identifiers were incorporated into the prepared TCRbeta library. In TCRdb, the PCR reads were re-called with MiXCR into one record per CDR3 protein. The sample holds some 200,000 distinct CDR3 sequences; more than 7.5% are singletons and the top ten take approximately 4.7%.

The material was PBMCs from the stem cell graft donor, obtained from the stem cell graft. This chain connects TRBV20-1 to TRBJ1-4; D unclear. The TCR was taken from a human donor who donated a stem cell graft to a child with SCID. As DNA, the CDR3 is TGCAGTGCTAGAGATCCCCTCCCCTCAACTAATGAAAAACTGTTTTTT. This sequence encodes CSARDPLPSTNEKLFF.